Shown below are 7 T cell receptor beta chains from a single sample sequenced in a study of CD8 T cells in ankylosing spondylitis. TCRdb re-called the 5' RACE reads through MiXCR, storing one row per CDR3 protein. The table shows about 140,000 distinct CDR3 sequences, with around 6.6% occurring only once. The sequenced material came from blood, either unsorted or a sorted T cell fraction (not recorded which). The receptors come from a female donor with ankylosing spondylitis or in good health (not recorded which).

The chain has TRBV7-2 and TRBJ1-3; 8 bases map to TRBD1. The junction had 8 bases not matched to a gene; V was cut back by 6 bases and J by 4 bases. Germline CDR1 reads SGHTA; CDR2 reads FQGNSA. CDR3 length: 15 amino acids. CDR3 region: CASRQTGATGNTIYF. DNA for the CDR3: TGTGCCAGCAGACAGACAGGGGCTACAGGAAACACCATATATTTT. Based on the CDR3 plus reference TRBV7-2 and TRBJ1-3, the full variable domain is GAGVSQSPSNKVTEKGKDVELRCDPISGHTALYWYRQSLGQGLEFLIYFQGNSAPDKSGLPSDRFSAERTGGSVSTLTIQRTQQEDSAVYLCASRQTGATGNTIYFGEGSWLTVV.

This clonotype was detected ten times or more. The V and J genes are TRBV15 and TRBJ1-1; D gene unclear. The V and J ends lost 8 bases and 1 base respectively, with 17 bases between them. This CDR3 region has 15 residues. Germline V CDR1 and CDR2: LNHNV, YYDKDF (reference sequence). The CDR3 reads CATRLFGSSNTEAFF. DNA for the CDR3: TGTGCCACCCGTCTCTTTGGCTCGTCGAACACTGAAGCTTTCTTT.

V usage is TRBV18 and J usage is TRBJ1-1; D perhaps matches TRBD1 (5 bases). Per germline, CDR1 KGHSH and CDR2 LQKENI. The CDR3 is 18 residues long. V was trimmed by 2 bases and J by 0 bases, leaving 19 bases between them. The CDR3 reads CASSPRHGGIGMNTEAFF. The CDR3 DNA reads as TGTGCCAGCTCACCAAGGCACGGGGGGATCGGCATGAACACTGAAGCTTTCTTT.

This clonotype came up many times. V usage is TRBV5-1 and J usage is TRBJ2-1; D gene ambiguous. V lost 4 bases, J lost 6 bases, and 11 bases lay in between. This CDR3 is built from 13 residues. The germline gives CDR1 SGHRS, CDR2 YFSETQ. As DNA, the CDR3 is TGCGCCAGCAGCACCCGGCCCCCCAATGAGCAGTTCTTC. It codes for CASSTRPPNEQFF.

This clonotype showed up many times. The CDR3 DNA reads TGTGCCAGCAGTTTGAGGGGCGGCTATGGCTACACCTTC. It codes for CASSLRGGYGYTF. The gene calls are TRBV12-3 or TRBV12-4 and TRBJ1-2; D possibly corresponds to TRBD1 (5 bases). The CDR3 is made up of 13 amino acids. The V end was cut by 3 bases, the J end by 4 bases, with 9 bases between.

The V gene is TRBV5-4, the J gene TRBJ1-2, with 7 bases fitting TRBD1. CDR1 and CDR2 from the germline V gene are SGHNT and YYREEE (reference sequence). CDR3 length equals 13 residues. V dropped 5 bases and J dropped 8; count of bases not matched to a gene: 9. The chain's CDR3 is CASREQGREGYTF. The DNA for the CDR3 is TGTGCCAGCAGAGAACAGGGGCGGGAGGGCTACACCTTC.

This clonotype was seen repeatedly, ten times or more. V and J are TRBV6-5 and TRBJ1-1; D possibly corresponds to TRBD1 (5 bases). CDR3 length: 15 amino acids. V lost 2 bases and J 6 bases, leaving 16 bases between the germline ends. Germline CDR1 and CDR2: MNHEY and SVGAGI. As DNA, the CDR3 is TGTGCCAGCAGTTACCGCCCCGGACGGGGCGCTGAAGCTTTCTTT. The encoded protein is CASSYRPGRGAEAFF.